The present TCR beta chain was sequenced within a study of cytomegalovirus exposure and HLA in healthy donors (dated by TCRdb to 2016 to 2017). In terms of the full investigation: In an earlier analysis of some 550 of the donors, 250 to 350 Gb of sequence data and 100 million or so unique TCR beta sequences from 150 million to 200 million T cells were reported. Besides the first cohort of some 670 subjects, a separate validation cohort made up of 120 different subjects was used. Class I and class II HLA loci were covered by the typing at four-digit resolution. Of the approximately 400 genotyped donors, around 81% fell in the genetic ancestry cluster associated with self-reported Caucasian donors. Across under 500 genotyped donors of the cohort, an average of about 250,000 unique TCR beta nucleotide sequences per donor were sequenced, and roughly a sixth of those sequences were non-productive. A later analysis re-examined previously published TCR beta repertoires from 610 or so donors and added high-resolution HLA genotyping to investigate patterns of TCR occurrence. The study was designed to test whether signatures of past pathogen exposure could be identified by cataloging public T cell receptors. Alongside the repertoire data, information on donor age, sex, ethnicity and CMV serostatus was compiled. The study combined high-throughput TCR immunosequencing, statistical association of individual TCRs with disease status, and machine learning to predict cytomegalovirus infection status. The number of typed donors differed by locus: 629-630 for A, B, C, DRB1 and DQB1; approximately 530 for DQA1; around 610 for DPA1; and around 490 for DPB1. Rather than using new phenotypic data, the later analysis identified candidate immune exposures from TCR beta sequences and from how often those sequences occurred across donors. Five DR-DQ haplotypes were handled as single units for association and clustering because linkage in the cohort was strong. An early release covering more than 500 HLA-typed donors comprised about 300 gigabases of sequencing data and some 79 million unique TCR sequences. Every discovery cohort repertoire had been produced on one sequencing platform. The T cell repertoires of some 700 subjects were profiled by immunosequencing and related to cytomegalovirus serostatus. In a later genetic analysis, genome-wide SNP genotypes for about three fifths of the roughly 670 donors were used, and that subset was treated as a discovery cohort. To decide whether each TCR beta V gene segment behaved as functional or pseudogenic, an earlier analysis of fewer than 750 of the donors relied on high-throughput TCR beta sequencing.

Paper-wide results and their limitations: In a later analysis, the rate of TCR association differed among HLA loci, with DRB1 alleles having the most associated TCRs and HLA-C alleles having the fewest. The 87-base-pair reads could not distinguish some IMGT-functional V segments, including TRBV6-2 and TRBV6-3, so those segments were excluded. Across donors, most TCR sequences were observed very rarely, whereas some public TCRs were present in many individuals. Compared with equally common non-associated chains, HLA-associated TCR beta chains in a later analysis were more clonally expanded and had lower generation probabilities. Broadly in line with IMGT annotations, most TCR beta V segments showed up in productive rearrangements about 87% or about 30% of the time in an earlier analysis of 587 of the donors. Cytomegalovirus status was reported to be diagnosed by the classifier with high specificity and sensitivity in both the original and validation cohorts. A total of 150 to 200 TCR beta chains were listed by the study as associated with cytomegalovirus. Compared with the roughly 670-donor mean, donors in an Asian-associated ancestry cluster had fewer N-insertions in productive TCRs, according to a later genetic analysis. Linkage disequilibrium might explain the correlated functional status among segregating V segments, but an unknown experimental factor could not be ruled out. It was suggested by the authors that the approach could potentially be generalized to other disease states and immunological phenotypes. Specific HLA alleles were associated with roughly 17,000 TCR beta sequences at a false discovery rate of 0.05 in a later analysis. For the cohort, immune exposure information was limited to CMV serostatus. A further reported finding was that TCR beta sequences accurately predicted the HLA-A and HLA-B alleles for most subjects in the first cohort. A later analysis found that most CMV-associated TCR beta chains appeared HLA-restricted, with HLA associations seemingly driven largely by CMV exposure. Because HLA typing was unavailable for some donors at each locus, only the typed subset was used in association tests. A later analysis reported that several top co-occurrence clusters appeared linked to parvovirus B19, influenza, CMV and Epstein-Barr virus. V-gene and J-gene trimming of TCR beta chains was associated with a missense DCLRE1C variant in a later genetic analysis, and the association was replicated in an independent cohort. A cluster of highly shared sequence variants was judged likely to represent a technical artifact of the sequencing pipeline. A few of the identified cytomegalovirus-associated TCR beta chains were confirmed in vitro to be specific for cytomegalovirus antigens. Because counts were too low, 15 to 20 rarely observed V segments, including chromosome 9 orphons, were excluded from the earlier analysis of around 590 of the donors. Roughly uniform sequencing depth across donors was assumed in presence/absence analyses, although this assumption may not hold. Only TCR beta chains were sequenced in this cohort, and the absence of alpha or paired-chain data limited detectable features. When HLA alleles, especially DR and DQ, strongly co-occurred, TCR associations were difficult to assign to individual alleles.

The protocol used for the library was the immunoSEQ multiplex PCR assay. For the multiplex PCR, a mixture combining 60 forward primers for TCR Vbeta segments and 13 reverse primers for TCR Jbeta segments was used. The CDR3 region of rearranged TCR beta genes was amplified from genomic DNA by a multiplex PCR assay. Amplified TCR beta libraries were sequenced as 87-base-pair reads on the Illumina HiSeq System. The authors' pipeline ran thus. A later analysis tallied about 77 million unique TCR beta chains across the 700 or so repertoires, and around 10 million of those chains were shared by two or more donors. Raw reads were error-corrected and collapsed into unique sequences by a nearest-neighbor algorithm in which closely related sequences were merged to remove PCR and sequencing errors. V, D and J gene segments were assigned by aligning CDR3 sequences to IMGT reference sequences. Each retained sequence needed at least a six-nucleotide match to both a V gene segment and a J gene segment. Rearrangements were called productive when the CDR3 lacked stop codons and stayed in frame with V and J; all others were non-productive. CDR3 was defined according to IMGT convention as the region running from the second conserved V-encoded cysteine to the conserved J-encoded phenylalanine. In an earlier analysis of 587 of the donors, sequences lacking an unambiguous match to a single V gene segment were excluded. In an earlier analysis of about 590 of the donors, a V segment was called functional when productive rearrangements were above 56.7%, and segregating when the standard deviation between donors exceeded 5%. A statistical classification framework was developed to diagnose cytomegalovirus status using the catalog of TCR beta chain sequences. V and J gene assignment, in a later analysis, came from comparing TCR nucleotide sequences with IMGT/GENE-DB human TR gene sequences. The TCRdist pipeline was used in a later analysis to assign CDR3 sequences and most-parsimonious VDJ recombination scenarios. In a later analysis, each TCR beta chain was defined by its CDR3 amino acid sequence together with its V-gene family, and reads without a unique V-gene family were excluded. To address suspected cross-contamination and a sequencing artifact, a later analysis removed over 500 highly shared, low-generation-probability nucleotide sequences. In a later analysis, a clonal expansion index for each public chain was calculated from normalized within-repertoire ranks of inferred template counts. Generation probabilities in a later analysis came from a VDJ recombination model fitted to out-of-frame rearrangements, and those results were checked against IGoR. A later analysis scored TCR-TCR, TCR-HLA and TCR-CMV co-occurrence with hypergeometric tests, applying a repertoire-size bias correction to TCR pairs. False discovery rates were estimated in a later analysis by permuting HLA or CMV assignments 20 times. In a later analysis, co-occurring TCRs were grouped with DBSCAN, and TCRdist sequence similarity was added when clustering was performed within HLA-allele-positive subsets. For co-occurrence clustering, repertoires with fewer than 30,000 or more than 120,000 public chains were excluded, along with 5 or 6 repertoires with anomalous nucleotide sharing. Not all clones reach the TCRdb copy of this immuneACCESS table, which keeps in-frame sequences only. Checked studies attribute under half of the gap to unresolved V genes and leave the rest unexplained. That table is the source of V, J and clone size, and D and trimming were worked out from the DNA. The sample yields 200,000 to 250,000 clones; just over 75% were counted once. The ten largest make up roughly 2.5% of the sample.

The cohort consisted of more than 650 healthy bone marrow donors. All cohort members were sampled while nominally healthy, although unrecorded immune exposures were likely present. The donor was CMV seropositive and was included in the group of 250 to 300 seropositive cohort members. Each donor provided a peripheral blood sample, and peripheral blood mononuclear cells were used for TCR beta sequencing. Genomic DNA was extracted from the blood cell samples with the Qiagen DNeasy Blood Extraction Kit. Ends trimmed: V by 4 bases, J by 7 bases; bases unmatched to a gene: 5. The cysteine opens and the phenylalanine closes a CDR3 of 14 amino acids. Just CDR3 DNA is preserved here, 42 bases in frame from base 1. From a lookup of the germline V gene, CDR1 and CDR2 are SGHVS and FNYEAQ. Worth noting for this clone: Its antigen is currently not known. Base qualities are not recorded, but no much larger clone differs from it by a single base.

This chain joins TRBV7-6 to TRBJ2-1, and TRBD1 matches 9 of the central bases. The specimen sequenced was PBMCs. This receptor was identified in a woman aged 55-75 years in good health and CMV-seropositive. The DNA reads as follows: TGTGCCAGCAGCTCTGGGACAGGGCAGAATGAGCAGTTCTTC. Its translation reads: CASSSGTGQNEQFF.